This T cell receptor beta chain was obtained from a study of CD8 T cells in Susac syndrome. RNA totalling 0.5 to 1 ug underwent reverse transcription with random hexamers. TCRdb re-called the immunoSEQ multiplex PCR reads through MiXCR, storing one row per CDR3 protein. The profile shows approximately 170,000 distinct CDR3 sequences, roughly 95% of them singletons. Looked up from germline, CDR1 is KGHDR and CDR2 is SFDVKD. Trimming took 4 bases from V and 2 from J; bases not matched to a gene: 8. The CDR3 has 17 residues. This clonotype was sampled from a human donor with multiple sclerosis. Sequencing used CD4+ T cells from PBMCs. This chain joins TRBV24-1 and TRBJ2-5; TRBD2 aligns across 11 bases. The CDR3 bases are TGTGCCACCAGTGAGGGGGGGACTAGCGGTTGGCAAGAGACCCAGTACTTC. Translation gives CATSEGGTSGWQETQYF.